These 7 T cell receptor beta chains came from one sample sequenced in a study of cytomegalovirus exposure and HLA in healthy donors. The primer mix had 60 Vbeta and 13 Jbeta primers. Clones were read by immunoSEQ multiplex PCR, and TCRdb kept only the in-frame ones, dropping some. The sample has over 100,000 clones, approximately 10% seen once. The sequenced sample consisted of PBMCs. Every receptor here comes from a woman in her forties in good health and CMV-seropositive.

The genes are TRBV7-2 and TRBJ2-7; possibly TRBD1 for D (6 bases). CDR1 is SGHTA and CDR2 is FQGNSA in the germline V gene. The CDR3 has 13 amino acids. Trimming cost V 5 bases and J 6 bases, with 14 bases left between them. CDR3 loop: CASSQMGASEQYF. In DNA form, the CDR3 reads TGTGCCAGCAGCCAAATGGGGGCGAGCGAGCAGTACTTC.

This rearrangement joins TRBV19 to TRBJ2-1, with 12 bases matching TRBD2. CDR3 length: 15 residues. Germline assignment: CDR1 LNHDA and CDR2 SQIVND (reference sequence). V was clipped by 5 bases and J by 4 bases; unmatched bases: 3. CDR3 in amino acids: CASSVTSGGYNEQFF. CDR3 DNA sequence: TGTGCCAGTAGTGTAACTAGCGGGGGGTACAATGAGCAGTTCTTC.

The chain employs TRBV5-1 and TRBJ2-1; 9 bases map to TRBD2. The length of the CDR3 is 15 residues. Germline V gene lookup returns CDR1 SGHRS and CDR2 YFSETQ. J was trimmed by 8 bases and V by 0 bases; bases with no gene match: 6. CDR3 nucleotide sequence: TGCGCCAGCAGCTTGGGCGGGGGGGCCAGAGATGAGCAGTTCTTC. Its translation is CASSLGGGARDEQFF. The full variable domain, with the rest looked up from reference TRBV5-1 and TRBJ2-1, is KAGVTQTPRYLIKTRGQQVTLSCSPISGHRSVSWYQQTPGQGLQFLFEYFSETQRNKGNFPGRFSGRQFSNSRSEMNVSTLELGDSALYLCASSLGGGARDEQFFGPGTRLTVL.

A few counts support this clone. This rearrangement joins TRBV2 to TRBJ1-6; D is undetermined. The germline CDR1 and CDR2 sequences are SNHLY and FYNNEI. V gave up 7 bases and J gave up 0 bases, with 10 bases separating them. The CDR3 is made up of 15 amino acids. CDR3 in amino acids: CASKSDSSYNSPLHF. In DNA form, the CDR3 reads TGTGCCAGCAAGTCCGATAGCTCCTATAATTCACCCCTCCACTTT.

The V and J genes are TRBV15 and TRBJ1-2; 8 bases map to TRBD1. Looked up from germline, CDR1 is LNHNV and CDR2 is YYDKDF (reference sequence). V shed 2 bases and J 2 bases; nucleotides not matched to a gene: 10. The CDR3 runs 17 residues. CDR3 sequence: CATSRPGGQGGNYGYTF. The CDR3 DNA reads TGTGCCACCAGCAGACCCGGAGGACAGGGTGGAAACTATGGCTACACCTTC.

This clone was detected only a few times. This rearrangement joins TRBV5-1 to TRBJ1-6; D might be TRBD1 (6 bases). Trimming took 0 bases from V and 6 from J, leaving 13 bases between them. The CDR3 totals 16 residues. Germline V CDR1 and CDR2: SGHRS, YFSETQ. CDR3 bases: TGCGCCAGCAGCTTGGCCGTGGGGGCCAGTAATTCACCCCTCCACTTT. It yields the protein CASSLAVGASNSPLHF.

This clone was counted between two and nine times. This sequence joins TRBV6-6 and TRBJ2-7, with TRBD1 identical over 7 bases. After removal of 4 bases from V and 3 bases from J, the junction contained 12 bases not matched to a gene. Germline V CDR1 and CDR2: MNHNY, SVGAGI (reference sequence). The CDR3 runs 16 residues. The chain's CDR3 is CASSSPIGTASYEQYF. The CDR3 DNA reads TGTGCCAGCAGTTCTCCAATCGGGACAGCCAGCTACGAGCAGTACTTC.